This T cell receptor (beta chain) derives from a study of blood T cell repertoires in COVID-19. Looking at the study overall: The samples span acute and convalescent COVID-19 from the United States, Italy and Spain. From T cells, B-cell-depleted T cells, or PBMCs came the material, which was cDNA or gDNA.

The CDR3 has 12 residues. Trimming cost V 4 bases and J 7 bases; bases outside gene matches: 2. Germline V gene lookup returns CDR1 SGHTA and CDR2 FQGTGA. All enrollees were roughly 18 to 89 years old and from approximately 25 US areas. As handled by the study authors: Amplified reference gene primers provided the basis for estimating nucleated cell counts. The method was immunoSEQ multiplex PCR; TCRdb's version includes in-frame clones alone and lacks a portion of them. That table is the source of V, J and clone size, and D and trimming were worked out from the DNA. In the table there are nearly 250,000 clones, 65% to 90% of which are singletons.

The receptor's source is a woman aged 45-65 years with acute COVID-19. Specimen: PBMCs or T cells enriched from blood (not recorded which). V gene TRBV7-3 combines with J gene TRBJ1-2; 8 bases map to TRBD1. The CDR3 here is CASSSGQGGYTF. The CDR3, as DNA: TGTGCCAGCAGCTCCGGACAGGGTGGCTACACCTTC.